This paragraph covers one T cell receptor beta chain sequence. Method: immunoSEQ multiplex PCR; TCRdb's copy keeps in-frame clones and lacks some. The sample contains more than 110,000 clones, around 82% of which appear only once. This sample is drawn from a study of blood T cell repertoires in COVID-19. CDR3 size: 14 residues. Deletions cut 3 bases from V and 8 bases from J, with 14 bases between. Germline loops: CDR1 LGHNA, CDR2 YSLEER. Sequences were obtained from peripheral blood. The J gene is TRBJ2-4, the V gene TRBV4-3; weak D call: TRBD2 (7 bases). The receptor was isolated from a woman aged 55-69 years with acute or convalescent COVID-19. The CDR3 coding sequence is TGCGCCAGCAGCCAGGCGGGGGCCCGGCACATTCAGTACTTC. Protein product: CASSQAGARHIQYF.